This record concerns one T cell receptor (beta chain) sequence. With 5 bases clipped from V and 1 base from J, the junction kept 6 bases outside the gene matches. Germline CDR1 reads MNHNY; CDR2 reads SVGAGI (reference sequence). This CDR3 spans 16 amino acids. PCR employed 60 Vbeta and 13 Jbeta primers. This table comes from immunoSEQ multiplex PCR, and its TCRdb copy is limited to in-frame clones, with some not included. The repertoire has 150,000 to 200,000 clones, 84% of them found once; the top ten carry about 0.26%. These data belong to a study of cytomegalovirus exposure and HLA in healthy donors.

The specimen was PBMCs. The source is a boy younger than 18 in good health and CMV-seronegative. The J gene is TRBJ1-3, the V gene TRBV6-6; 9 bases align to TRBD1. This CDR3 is CASSARQGESGNTIYF. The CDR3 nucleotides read TGTGCCAGCAGTGCCCGACAGGGGGAGTCTGGAAACACCATATATTTT.